Listed here are 5 T cell receptor beta chains from one sample, sequenced in a study of PD-1 blockade in classical Hodgkin lymphoma (dated by TCRdb to 2020 to 2022). Explained via the paper, the time point label denotes: cycle 2 day 1 (C2D1) of nivolumab. Every trial patient had relapsed after autologous stem cell transplantation, and cohorts A, B and C differed in prior brentuximab vedotin exposure. Receptor libraries were prepared by the immunoSEQ multiplex PCR assay. This is the immuneACCESS table as TCRdb keeps it, with only in-frame sequences that have V and J called. A part of the clones is gone; compared with another copy, unresolved V genes explain less than half, and the rest is unexplained. For this sample the table gives roughly 24,000 clones, of which roughly 80% were detected only once. Around 8.7% of the sample rests with the top ten. Here the sequenced sample was peripheral blood mononuclear cells (PBMCs), taken before the second cycle of nivolumab. These receptors originate from a human donor with classical Hodgkin lymphoma.

CDR3 in DNA: TGTGCCAGCAGTTATCAGGGACCGAATTCACCCCTCCACTTT. This encodes CASSYQGPNSPLHF. This chain joins TRBV6-5 and TRBJ1-6, with TRBD1 as a possible D gene (5 bases). Germline assignment: CDR1 MNHEY and CDR2 SVGAGI. The length of the CDR3 is 14 residues. Trimming stripped 3 bases from V and 7 bases from J, with 10 bases between.

This chain uses TRBV29-1 with TRBJ1-2; no firm D call. This CDR3 contains 14 residues. CDR1 and CDR2 from the germline V gene are SQVTM and ANQGSEA. Trimming removed 0 bases from V and 3 bases from J, with 11 bases in between. The CDR3 reads CSVEDWARDYGYTF. CDR3 sequence (DNA): TGCAGCGTTGAAGATTGGGCTCGTGACTATGGCTACACCTTC.

CDR3 protein: CASSLDSIGGRDTQYF. The CDR3 DNA is TGTGCCAGCAGCTTAGATAGTATAGGGGGCAGGGATACGCAGTATTTT. The chain joins TRBV11-2 to TRBJ2-3, with 7 bases that match TRBD1. V lost 0 bases and J lost 6; bases outside the gene matches: 9. CDR3 size: 16 residues. Germline CDR1 SGHAT, CDR2 FQNNGV. Variable domain in full (rest from reference TRBV11-2 and TRBJ2-3): EAGVAQSPRYKIIEKRQSVAFWCNPISGHATLYWYQQILGQGPKLLIQFQNNGVVDDSQLPKDRFSAERLKGVDSTLKIQPAKLEDSAVYLCASSLDSIGGRDTQYFGPGTRLTVL.

This clone was recorded only once. The chain is built from TRBV4-1 and TRBJ2-3, with D perhaps TRBD1 (5 bases). Germline V gives CDR1 MGHRA, CDR2 YSYEKL. This CDR3 is 17 amino acids long. The V end lost 0 bases, the J end lost 0 bases, and 13 bases lay between the germline ends. The CDR3 DNA reads as TGCGCCAGCAGCCAAGAGGGCGGACAACCTAGCACAGATACGCAGTATTTT. This gives the protein CASSQEGGQPSTDTQYF.

The chain couples TRBV28 to TRBJ2-2, with D uncertain. The CDR3 runs to 12 residues. CDR1 is MDHEN and CDR2 is SYDVKM in the germline V gene. V lost 1 base and J lost 4, with 1 base in between. The CDR3 spells CASSLSTGELFF. CDR3 in DNA: TGTGCCAGCAGTTTATCCACCGGGGAGCTGTTTTTT.